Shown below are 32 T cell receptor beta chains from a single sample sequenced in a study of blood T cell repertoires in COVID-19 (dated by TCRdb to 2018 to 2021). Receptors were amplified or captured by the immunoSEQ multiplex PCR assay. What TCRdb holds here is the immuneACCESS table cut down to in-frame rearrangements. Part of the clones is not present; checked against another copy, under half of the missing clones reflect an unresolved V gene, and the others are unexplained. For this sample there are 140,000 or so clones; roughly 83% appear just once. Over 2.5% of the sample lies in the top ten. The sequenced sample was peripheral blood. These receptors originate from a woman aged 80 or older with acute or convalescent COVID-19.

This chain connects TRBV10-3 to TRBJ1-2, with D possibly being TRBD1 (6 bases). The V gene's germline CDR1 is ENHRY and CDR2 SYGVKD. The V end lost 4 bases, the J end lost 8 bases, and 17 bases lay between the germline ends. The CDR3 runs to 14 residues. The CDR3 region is CAISGPQGYRGYTF. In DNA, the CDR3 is TGTGCCATCAGTGGCCCCCAGGGGTATCGGGGCTACACCTTC.

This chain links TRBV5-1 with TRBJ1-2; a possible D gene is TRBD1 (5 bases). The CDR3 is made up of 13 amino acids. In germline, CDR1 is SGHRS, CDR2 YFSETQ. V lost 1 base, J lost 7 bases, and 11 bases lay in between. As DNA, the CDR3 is TGCGCCAGCAGCTTGAATGGGGCCGGTGGCTACACCTTC. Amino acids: CASSLNGAGGYTF.

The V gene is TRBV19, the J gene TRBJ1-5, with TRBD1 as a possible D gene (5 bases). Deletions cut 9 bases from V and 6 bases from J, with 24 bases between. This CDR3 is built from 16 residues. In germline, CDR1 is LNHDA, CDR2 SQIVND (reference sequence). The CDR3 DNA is TGTGCCAGCTCCCACGCGGCAGGGCGGGAGGGTCAGCCCCAGCATTTT. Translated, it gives CASSHAAGREGQPQHF.

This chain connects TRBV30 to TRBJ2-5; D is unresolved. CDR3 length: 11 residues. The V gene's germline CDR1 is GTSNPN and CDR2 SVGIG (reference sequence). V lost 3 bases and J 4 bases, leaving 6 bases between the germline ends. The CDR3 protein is CAWRTVETQYF. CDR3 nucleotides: TGTGCCTGGAGGACTGTAGAGACCCAGTACTTC.

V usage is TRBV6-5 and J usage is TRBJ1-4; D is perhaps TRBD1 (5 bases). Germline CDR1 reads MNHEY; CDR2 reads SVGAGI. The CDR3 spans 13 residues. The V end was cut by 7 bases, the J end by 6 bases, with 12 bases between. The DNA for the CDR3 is TGTGCCAGCAAACGGGGGGTAGATGAAAAACTGTTTTTT. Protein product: CASKRGVDEKLFF.

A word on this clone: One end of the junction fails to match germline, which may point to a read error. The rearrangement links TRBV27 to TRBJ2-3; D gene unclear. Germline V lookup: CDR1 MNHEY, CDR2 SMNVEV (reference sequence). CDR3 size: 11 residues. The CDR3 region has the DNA TGTGCCAGCAGTTTTTCCACTTTGATTGATTTT. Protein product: CASSFSTLIDF.

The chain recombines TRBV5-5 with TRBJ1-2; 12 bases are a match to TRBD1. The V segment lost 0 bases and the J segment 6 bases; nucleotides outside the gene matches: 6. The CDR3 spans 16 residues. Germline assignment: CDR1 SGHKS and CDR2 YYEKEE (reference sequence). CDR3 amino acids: CASSLVAGTGGNGYTF. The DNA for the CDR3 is TGTGCCAGCAGCTTGGTCGCCGGGACAGGGGGCAATGGCTACACCTTC.

This CDR3 reads CASGQNYNSPLHF. The CDR3 nucleotides read TGTGCCAGCGGGCAAAACTATAATTCACCCCTCCACTTT. The chain is built from TRBV6-5 and TRBJ1-6; D is uncertain. V was pared by 8 bases and J by 3 bases, with 8 bases between. The CDR3 runs 13 residues. Germline lookup yields CDR1 MNHEY and CDR2 SVGAGI.

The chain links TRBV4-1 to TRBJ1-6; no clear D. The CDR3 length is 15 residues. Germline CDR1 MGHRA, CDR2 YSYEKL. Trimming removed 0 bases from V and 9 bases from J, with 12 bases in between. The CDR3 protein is CASSQDQRALSPLHF. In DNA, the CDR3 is TGCGCCAGCAGCCAAGATCAGAGGGCCCTTTCACCCCTCCACTTT.

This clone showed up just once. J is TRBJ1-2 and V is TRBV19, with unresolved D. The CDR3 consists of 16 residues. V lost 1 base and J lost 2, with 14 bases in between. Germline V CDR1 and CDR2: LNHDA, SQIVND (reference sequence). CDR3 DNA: TGTGCCAGTAGTATAGCATCACCGGGTGGGAACTATGGCTACACCTTC. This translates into CASSIASPGGNYGYTF. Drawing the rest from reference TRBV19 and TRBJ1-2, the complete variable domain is DGGITQSPKYLFRKEGQNVTLSCEQNLNHDAMYWYRQDPGQGLRLIYYSQIVNDFQKGDIAEGYSVSREKKESFPLTVTSAQKNPTAFYLCASSIASPGGNYGYTFGSGTRLTVV.

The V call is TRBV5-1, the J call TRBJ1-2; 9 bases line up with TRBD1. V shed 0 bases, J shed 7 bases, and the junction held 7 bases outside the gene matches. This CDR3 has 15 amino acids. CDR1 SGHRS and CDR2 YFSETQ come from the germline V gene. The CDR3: CASSLVQGARGGYTF. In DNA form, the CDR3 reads TGCGCCAGCAGCTTGGTACAGGGGGCGCGAGGTGGCTACACCTTC.

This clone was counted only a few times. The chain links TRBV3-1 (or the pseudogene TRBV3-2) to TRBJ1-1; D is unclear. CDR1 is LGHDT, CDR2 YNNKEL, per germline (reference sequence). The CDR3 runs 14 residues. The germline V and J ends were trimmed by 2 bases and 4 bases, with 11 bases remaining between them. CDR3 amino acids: CASSQLRGFTEAFF. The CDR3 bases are TGTGCCAGCAGCCAATTGCGGGGTTTCACTGAAGCTTTCTTT.

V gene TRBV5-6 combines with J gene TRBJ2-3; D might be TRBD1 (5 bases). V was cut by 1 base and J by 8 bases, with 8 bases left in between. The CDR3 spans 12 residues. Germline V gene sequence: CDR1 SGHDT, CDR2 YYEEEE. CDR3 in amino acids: CASSLKRGTQYF. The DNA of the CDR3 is TGTGCCAGCAGCTTGAAAAGGGGTACGCAGTATTTT. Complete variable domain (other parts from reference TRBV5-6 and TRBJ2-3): DAGVTQSPTHLIKTRGQQVTLRCSPKSGHDTVSWYQQALGQGPQFIFQYYEEEERQRGNFPDRFSGHQFPNYSSELNVNALLLGDSALYLCASSLKRGTQYFGPGTRLTVL.

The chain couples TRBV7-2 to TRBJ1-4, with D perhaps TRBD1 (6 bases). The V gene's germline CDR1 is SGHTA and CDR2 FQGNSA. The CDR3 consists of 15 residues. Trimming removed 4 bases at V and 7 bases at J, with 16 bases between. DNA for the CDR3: TGTGCCAGCAGCTCGAAATCAGGGGTGGGTGAAAAACTGTTTTTT. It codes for CASSSKSGVGEKLFF.

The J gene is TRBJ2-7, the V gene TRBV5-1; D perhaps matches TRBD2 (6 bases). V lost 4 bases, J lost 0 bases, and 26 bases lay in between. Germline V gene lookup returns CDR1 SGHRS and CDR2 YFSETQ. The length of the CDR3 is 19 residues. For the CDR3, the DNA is TGCGCCAGCAGCCCCCAAAGCGGGCCATCCTTCCATTACTCCTACGAGCAGTACTTC. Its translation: CASSPQSGPSFHYSYEQYF.

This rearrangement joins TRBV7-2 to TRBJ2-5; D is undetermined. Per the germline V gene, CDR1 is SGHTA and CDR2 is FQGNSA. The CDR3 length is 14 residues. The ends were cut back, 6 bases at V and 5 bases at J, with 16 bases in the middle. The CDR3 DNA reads TGTGCCAGCAGACGTAACGTACTTAAGGAGACCCAGTACTTC. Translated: CASRRNVLKETQYF.

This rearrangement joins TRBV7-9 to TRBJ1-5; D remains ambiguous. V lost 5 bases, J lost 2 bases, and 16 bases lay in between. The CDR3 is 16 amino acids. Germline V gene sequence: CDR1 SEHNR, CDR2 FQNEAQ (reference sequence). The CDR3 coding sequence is TGTGCCAGCAGCCCTCAGGAGGGCGCGGGCAATCAGCCCCAGCATTTT. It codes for CASSPQEGAGNQPQHF.

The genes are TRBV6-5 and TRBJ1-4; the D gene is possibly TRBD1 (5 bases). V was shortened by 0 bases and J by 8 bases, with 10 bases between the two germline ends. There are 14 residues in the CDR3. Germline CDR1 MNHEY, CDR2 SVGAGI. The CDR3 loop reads CASSYSTASEKLFF. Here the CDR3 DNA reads TGTGCCAGCAGTTACTCGACAGCGTCGGAAAAACTGTTTTTT.

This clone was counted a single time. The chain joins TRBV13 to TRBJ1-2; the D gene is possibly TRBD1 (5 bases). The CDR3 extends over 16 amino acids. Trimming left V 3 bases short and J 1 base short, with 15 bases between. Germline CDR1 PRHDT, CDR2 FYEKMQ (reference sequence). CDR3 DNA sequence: TGTGCCAGCAGCTTCGTCCCCCGGGGGATTAACTATGGCTACACCTTC. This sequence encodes CASSFVPRGINYGYTF.

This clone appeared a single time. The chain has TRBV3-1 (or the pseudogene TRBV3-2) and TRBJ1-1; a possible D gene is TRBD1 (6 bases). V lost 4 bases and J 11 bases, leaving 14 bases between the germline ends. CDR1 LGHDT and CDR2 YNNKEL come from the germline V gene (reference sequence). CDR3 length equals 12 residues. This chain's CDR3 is CASSPEAGAAFF. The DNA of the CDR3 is TGTGCCAGCAGCCCGGAGGCGGGGGCCGCTTTCTTT.

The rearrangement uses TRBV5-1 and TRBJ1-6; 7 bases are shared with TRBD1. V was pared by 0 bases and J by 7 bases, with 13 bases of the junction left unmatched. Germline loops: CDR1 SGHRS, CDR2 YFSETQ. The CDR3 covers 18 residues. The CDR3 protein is CASSLAIQRDSLNSPLHF. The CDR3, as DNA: TGCGCCAGCAGCTTGGCAATTCAACGGGACAGCCTAAATTCACCCCTCCACTTT.

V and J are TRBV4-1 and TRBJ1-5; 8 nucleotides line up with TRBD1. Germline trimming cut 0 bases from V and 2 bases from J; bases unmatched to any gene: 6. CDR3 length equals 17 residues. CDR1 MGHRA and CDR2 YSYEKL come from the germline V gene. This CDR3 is CASSQDSTGGRNQPQHF. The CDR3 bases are TGCGCCAGCAGCCAAGATAGTACAGGGGGTCGCAATCAGCCCCAGCATTTT.

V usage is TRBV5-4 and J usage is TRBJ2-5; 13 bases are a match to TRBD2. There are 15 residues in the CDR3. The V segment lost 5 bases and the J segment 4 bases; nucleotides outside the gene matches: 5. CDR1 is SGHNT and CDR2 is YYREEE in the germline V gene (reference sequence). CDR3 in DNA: TGTGCCAGCAGAAGACTAGCGGGGGGAGGAGAGACCCAGTACTTC. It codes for CASRRLAGGGETQYF.

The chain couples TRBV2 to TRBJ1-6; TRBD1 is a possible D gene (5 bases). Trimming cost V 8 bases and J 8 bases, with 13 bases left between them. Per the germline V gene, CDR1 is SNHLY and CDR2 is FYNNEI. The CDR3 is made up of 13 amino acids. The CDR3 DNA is TGTGCCAGCGGCAGGGTCCAAGATTCACCCCTCCACTTT. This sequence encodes CASGRVQDSPLHF.

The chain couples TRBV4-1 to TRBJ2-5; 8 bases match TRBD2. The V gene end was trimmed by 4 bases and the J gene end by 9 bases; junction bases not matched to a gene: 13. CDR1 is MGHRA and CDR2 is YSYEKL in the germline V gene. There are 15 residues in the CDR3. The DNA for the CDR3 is TGCGCCAGCAGCCCGGGGGTCCCGGGGGGGAGAGCCCAGTACTTC. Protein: CASSPGVPGGRAQYF.

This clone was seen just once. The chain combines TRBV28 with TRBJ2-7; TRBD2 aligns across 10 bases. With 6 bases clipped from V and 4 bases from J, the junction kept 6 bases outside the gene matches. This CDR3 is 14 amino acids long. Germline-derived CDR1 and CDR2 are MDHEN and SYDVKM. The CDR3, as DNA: TGTGCCAGCAGGTCTAGCGGGGGCCGATACGAGCAGTACTTC. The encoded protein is CASRSSGGRYEQYF.

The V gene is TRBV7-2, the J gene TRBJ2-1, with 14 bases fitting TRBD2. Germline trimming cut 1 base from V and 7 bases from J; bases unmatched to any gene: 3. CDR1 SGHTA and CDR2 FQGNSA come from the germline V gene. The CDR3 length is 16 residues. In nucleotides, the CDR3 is TGTGCCAGCAGCTTAGGACTAGCGGGGGGGCAAAATGAGCAGTTCTTC. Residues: CASSLGLAGGQNEQFF. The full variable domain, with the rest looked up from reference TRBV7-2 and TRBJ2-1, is GAGVSQSPSNKVTEKGKDVELRCDPISGHTALYWYRQSLGQGLEFLIYFQGNSAPDKSGLPSDRFSAERTGGSVSTLTIQRTQQEDSAVYLCASSLGLAGGQNEQFFGPGTRLTVL.

CDR3 in DNA: TGTGCCAGCAGTTGGTCTAAGTACGAGCAGTACTTC. This translates into CASSWSKYEQYF. The V gene is TRBV12-3 or TRBV12-4, the J gene TRBJ2-7, with D unclear. Trimming cost V 4 bases and J 4 bases, with 8 bases left between them. CDR3 length: 12 residues.

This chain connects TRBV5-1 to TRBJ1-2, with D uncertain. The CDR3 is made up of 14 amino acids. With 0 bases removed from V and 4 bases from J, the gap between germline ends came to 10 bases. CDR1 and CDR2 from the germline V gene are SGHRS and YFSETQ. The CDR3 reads CASSLAQEGYGYTF. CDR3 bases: TGCGCCAGCAGCTTGGCCCAGGAGGGCTATGGCTACACCTTC.

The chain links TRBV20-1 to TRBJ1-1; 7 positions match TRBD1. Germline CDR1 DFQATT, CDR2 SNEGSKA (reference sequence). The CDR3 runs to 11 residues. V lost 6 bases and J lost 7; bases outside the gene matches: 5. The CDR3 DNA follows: TGCAGTGCAGAGCAGGGGGATGAAGCTTTCTTT. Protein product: CSAEQGDEAFF.

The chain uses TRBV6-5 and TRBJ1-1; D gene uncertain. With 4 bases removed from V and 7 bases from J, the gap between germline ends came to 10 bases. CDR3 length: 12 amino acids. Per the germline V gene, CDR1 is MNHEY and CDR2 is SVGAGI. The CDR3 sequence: CASSSQRYEAFF. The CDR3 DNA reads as TGTGCCAGCAGTTCTCAGCGTTATGAAGCTTTCTTT.

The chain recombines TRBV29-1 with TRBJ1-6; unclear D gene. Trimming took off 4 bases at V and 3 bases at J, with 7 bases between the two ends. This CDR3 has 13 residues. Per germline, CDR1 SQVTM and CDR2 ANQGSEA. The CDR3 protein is CSVGASYNSPLHF. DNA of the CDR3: TGCAGCGTTGGGGCCAGCTATAATTCACCCCTCCACTTT.